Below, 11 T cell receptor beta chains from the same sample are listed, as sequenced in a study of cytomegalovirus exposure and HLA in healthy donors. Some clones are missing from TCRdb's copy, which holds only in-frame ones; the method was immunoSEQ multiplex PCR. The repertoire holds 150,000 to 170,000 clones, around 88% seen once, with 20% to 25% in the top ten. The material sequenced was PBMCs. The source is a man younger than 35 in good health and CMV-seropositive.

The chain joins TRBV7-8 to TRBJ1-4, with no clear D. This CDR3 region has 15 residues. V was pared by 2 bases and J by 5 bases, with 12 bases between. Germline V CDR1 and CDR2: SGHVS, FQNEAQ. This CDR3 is CASSLNVQRNEKLFF. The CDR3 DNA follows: TGTGCCAGCAGCTTAAATGTCCAGAGGAATGAAAAACTGTTTTTT.

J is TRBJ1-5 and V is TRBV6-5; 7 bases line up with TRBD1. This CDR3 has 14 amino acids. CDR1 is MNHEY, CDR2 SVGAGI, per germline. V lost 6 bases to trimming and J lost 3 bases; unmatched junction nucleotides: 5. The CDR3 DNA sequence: TGTGCCAGCAGAGTGGACAGGAACAATCAGCCCCAGCATTTT. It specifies CASRVDRNNQPQHF.

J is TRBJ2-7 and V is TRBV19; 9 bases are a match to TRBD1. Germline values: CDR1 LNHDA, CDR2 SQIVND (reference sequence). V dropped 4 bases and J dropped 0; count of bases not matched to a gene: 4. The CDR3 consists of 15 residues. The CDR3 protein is CASSTDRGGSYEQYF. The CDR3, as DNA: TGTGCCAGTAGTACTGACAGGGGGGGCTCCTACGAGCAGTACTTC.

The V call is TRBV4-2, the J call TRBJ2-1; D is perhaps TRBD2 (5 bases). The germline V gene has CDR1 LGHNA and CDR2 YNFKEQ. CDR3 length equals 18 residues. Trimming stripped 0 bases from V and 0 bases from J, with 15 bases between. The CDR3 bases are TGTGCCAGCAGCCAAGATCGCGGCAGGAGGAGCTCCTACAATGAGCAGTTCTTC. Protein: CASSQDRGRRSSYNEQFF.

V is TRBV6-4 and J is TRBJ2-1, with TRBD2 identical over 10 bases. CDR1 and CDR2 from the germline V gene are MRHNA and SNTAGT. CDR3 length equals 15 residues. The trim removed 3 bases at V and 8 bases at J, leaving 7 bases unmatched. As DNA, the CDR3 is TGTGCCAGCAGTGAAGAGGCTAGCGGGAGCCATGAGCAGTTCTTC. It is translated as CASSEEASGSHEQFF.

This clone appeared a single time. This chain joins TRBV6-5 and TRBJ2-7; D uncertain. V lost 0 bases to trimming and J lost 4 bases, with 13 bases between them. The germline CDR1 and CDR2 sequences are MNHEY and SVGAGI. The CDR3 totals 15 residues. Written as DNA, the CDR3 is TGTGCCAGCAGTTACTCTACAGCAGCCACGTACGAGCAGTACTTC. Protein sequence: CASSYSTAATYEQYF.

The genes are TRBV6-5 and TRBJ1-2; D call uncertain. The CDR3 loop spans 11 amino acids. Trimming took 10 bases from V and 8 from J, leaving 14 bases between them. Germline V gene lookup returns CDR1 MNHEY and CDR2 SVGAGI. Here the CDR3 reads CAISDMSGYTF. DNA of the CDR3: TGTGCCATCTCCGACATGAGCGGCTACACCTTC.

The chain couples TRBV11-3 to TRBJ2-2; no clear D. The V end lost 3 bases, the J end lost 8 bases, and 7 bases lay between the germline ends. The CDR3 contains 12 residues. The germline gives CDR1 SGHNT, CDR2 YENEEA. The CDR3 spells CASSFGKGELFF. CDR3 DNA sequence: TGTGCCAGCAGCTTCGGTAAAGGGGAGCTGTTTTTT.

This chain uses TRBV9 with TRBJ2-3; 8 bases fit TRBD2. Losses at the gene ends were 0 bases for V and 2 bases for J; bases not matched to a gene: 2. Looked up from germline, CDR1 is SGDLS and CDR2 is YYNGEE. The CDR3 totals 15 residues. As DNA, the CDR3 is TGTGCCAGCAGCGTAGCGGGGGGGGACACAGATACGCAGTATTTT. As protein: CASSVAGGDTDTQYF. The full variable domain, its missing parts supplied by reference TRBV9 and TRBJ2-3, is DSGVTQTPKHLITATGQRVTLRCSPRSGDLSVYWYQQSLDQGLQFLIQYYNGEERAKGNILERFSAQQFPDLHSELNLSSLELGDSALYFCASSVAGGDTDTQYFGPGTRLTVL.

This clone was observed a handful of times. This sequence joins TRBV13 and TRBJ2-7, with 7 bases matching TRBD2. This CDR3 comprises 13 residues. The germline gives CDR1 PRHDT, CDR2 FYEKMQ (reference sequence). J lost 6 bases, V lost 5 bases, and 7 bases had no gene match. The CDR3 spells CASSPSREGEQYF. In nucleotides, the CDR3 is TGTGCCAGCAGCCCGAGCAGGGAGGGCGAGCAGTACTTC. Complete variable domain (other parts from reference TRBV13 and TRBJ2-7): AAGVIQSPRHLIKEKRETATLKCYPIPRHDTVYWYQQGPGQDPQFLISFYEKMQSDKGSIPDRFSAQQFSDYHSELNMSSLELGDSALYFCASSPSREGEQYFGPGTRLTVT.

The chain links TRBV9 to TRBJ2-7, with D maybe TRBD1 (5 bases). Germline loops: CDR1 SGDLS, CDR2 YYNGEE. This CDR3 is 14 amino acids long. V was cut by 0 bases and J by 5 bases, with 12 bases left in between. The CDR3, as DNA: TGTGCCAGCAGCGTAGCTGGGGCTGGTAACGAGCAGTACTTC. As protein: CASSVAGAGNEQYF.